This T cell receptor (beta chain) was recovered during a study of Graves' ophthalmopathy and Graves' hyperthyroidism. The authors amplified TCR beta CDR3 regions, and they did so from RNA transcripts for repertoire sequencing. First-round RT-PCR employed HTBI primers, with a second-round multiplex PCR after it. TCRdb ran MiXCR on the multiplex PCR reads and lists one entry per CDR3 protein. This sample has 400,000 to 450,000 distinct CDR3 sequences, with around 21% found just once. This clonotype was picked up many times. Its matching antigen is unknown. V was clipped by 5 bases and J by 7 bases, with 9 bases between them. Germline CDR1 is MNHEY and CDR2 is SVGEGT. The CDR3 has 11 amino acids. General study points: Blood samples also showed most expanded thyroid clonotypes exceeding 0.001 frequency.

This TCR was recovered from a woman aged 18-29 years with stable Graves' hyperthyroidism. The chain is built from TRBV6-2 or TRBV6-3 and TRBJ2-7; perhaps TRBD2 as D (5 bases). Sequencing used peripheral blood. CDR3 sequence: CASSDPGEQYF. Written as DNA, the CDR3 is TGTGCCAGCAGTGACCCGGGGGAGCAGTACTTC.